Following are 32 T cell receptor beta chains from one sample sequenced in a study of quantifying T cell responses using KT2 cells. Turning to the study itself: TCR alpha and beta constant-region primers primed reverse transcription of RNA.

Each cDNA got a UMI-containing oligo ligated at its 3' end. An equimolar mix of RC1.1 and RC1.2 primed the beta chain across TRBC1 and TRBC2. A single record per CDR3 protein comes from TCRdb applying MiXCR to the UMI-ligation and nested PCR reads. This table holds over 40,000 distinct CDR3 sequences, approximately 10% found once. The specimen was PBMCs spiked with cells of the T cell clone KT2. Receptors originate from a human donor.

There are a few counts of this clonotype. The chain has TRBV2 and TRBJ2-7; tentative D call: TRBD2 (6 bases). CDR3 length equals 17 residues. Looked up from germline, CDR1 is SNHLY and CDR2 is FYNNEI. Deletions cut 7 bases from V and 0 bases from J, with 22 bases between. The CDR3 coding sequence is TGTGCCAGCATTCTTGGGACTGTCCGTTTTAGCTCCTACGAGCAGTACTTC. Protein: CASILGTVRFSSYEQYF.

The CDR3 DNA sequence: TGTGCCAGCAGCTTGACAGGACCGGGCAGCTACGAGCAGTACTTC. This translates into CASSLTGPGSYEQYF. This chain uses TRBV12-3 or TRBV12-4 with TRBJ2-7; D possibly corresponds to TRBD1 (6 bases). Trimming left V 6 bases short and J 3 bases short, with 18 bases between. CDR3 size: 15 residues.

This clonotype was observed many times. This chain joins TRBV11-3 and TRBJ2-5, with 14 bases lining up with TRBD2. The V gene end was trimmed by 4 bases and the J gene end by 4 bases; junction bases not matched to a gene: 5. Germline loops: CDR1 SGHNT, CDR2 YENEEA. The CDR3 contains 16 residues. The CDR3 reads CASSWGLAGAGETQYF. The CDR3 nucleotides are TGTGCCAGCAGCTGGGGACTAGCGGGAGCAGGAGAGACCCAGTACTTC. The whole variable domain, remainder taken from reference TRBV11-3 and TRBJ2-5, is EAGVVQSPRYKIIEKKQPVAFWCNPISGHNTLYWYLQNLGQGPELLIRYENEEAVDDSQLPKDRFSAERLKGVDSTLKIQPAELGDSAVYLCASSWGLAGAGETQYFGPGTRLLVL.

This rearrangement joins TRBV6-6 to TRBJ1-5; D might be TRBD1 (5 bases). The CDR3 has 17 residues. V shed 5 bases and J shed 1 base, with 18 bases lying between them. CDR1 MNHNY and CDR2 SVGAGI come from the germline V gene (reference sequence). CDR3 protein: CASSLPAGTVSNQPQHF. CDR3 sequence (DNA): TGTGCCAGCAGTCTCCCAGCGGGGACGGTCAGCAATCAGCCCCAGCATTTT.

This clonotype occurred many times. The CDR3 spells CASSKSGTTYEQYF. In DNA, the CDR3 is TGTGCCAGCAGCAAATCCGGGACGACCTACGAGCAGTACTTC. The genes are TRBV9 and TRBJ2-7; D may correspond to TRBD1 or TRBD2 (5 bases each). Between the trimmed V and J ends, which lost 4 bases and 2 bases, there was a span of 13 bases. The CDR3 extends over 14 amino acids. Germline CDR1 and CDR2: SGDLS and YYNGEE.

CDR3 sequence (DNA): TGTGCCAGCAGCTTAGTTGGCTTAGGGGTGGGAGCTTTCTTT. Its protein product is CASSLVGLGVGAFF. The gene calls are TRBV7-2 and TRBJ1-1; D may be TRBD1 (5 bases). Germline assignment: CDR1 SGHTA and CDR2 FQGNSA. V was pared by 1 base and J by 10 bases, with 16 bases between. The CDR3 contains 14 residues.

This clonotype was observed a few times. The chain has TRBV3-1 and TRBJ2-5; 8 nucleotides line up with TRBD1. CDR1 is LGHDT, CDR2 YNNKEL, per germline (reference sequence). With 4 bases clipped from V and 2 bases from J, the junction kept 9 bases outside the gene matches. The CDR3 has 16 residues. CDR3 amino acids: CASSLFDRGGQETQYF. Written as DNA, the CDR3 is TGTGCCAGCAGCCTATTCGACAGGGGAGGTCAAGAGACCCAGTACTTC.

In this sample, this clonotype turned up a few times. J is TRBJ2-7 and V is TRBV25-1, with D possibly matching TRBD2 (6 bases). V was clipped by 3 bases and J by 3 bases, with 12 bases between them. There are 14 residues in the CDR3. Germline V gives CDR1 MGHDK, CDR2 SYGVNS. CDR3: CASSDGREVYEQYF. For the CDR3, the DNA is TGTGCCAGCAGTGACGGCAGGGAGGTCTACGAGCAGTACTTC.

This clonotype was seen a few times. The chain carries TRBV21-1 and TRBJ1-5. TRBV21-1 is tagged as a pseudogene. This CDR3 has 16 residues. The CDR3 nucleotides read TGTGCCAGCACCAGGCCACTAGCAGGGTTGGATCAGCCCCAGCATTTT. Translating gives CASTRPLAGLDQPQHF.

The chain recombines TRBV11-2 with TRBJ2-7; tentative D call: TRBD1 (5 bases). This CDR3 is 15 amino acids long. Germline values: CDR1 SGHAT, CDR2 FQNNGV. V lost 2 bases to trimming and J lost 1 base, with 12 bases between them. The CDR3 protein is CASSLLPRDSYEQYF. CDR3 DNA sequence: TGTGCCAGCAGCTTACTCCCCAGGGATTCCTACGAGCAGTACTTC.

This clonotype has at least ten counts. V usage is TRBV20-1 and J usage is TRBJ2-1, with unresolved D. Germline V gene data show CDR1 as DFQATT and CDR2 as SNEGSKA (reference sequence). The CDR3 loop spans 11 amino acids. V lost 3 bases and J lost 6, with 6 bases in between. CDR3 nucleotide sequence: TGCAGTGCTAGGGCACCCAATGAGCAGTTCTTC. Its protein is CSARAPNEQFF.

The gene calls are TRBV4-1 and TRBJ2-5; D is unclear. Trimming removed 0 bases from V and 4 bases from J, with 12 bases in between. This CDR3 region has 15 residues. CDR1 and CDR2 (germline): MGHRA, YSYEKL. CDR3 coding DNA: TGCGCCAGCAGCCAAGATATCCCTGACGGAGAGACCCAGTACTTC. Its translation: CASSQDIPDGETQYF.

In its sample, this clonotype was seen many times. The genes are TRBV7-6 and TRBJ2-7, with 9 bases aligning to TRBD2. This CDR3 has 15 residues. The V segment lost 2 bases and the J segment 3 bases; nucleotides outside the gene matches: 5. The V gene's germline CDR1 is SGHVS and CDR2 FNYEAQ. CDR3 residues: CASSLLGGRVYEQYF. CDR3 nucleotide sequence: TGTGCCAGCAGCTTATTGGGCGGGAGGGTCTACGAGCAGTACTTC.

The rearrangement links TRBV20-1 to TRBJ2-1; TRBD2 matches 10 bases. The V segment lost 0 bases and the J segment 5 bases; nucleotides outside the gene matches: 13. The germline V gene has CDR1 DFQATT and CDR2 SNEGSKA (reference sequence). This CDR3 contains 18 residues. The CDR3 DNA follows: TGCAGTGCTAGAGATCGTAACTATAGCGGGAGGAAAGACAATGAGCAGTTCTTC. Its protein is CSARDRNYSGRKDNEQFF.

The rearrangement joins TRBV14 to TRBJ2-3, with 7 bases that match TRBD2. J was trimmed by 0 bases and V by 0 bases; bases with no gene match: 6. Germline values: CDR1 SGHDN, CDR2 FVKESK. CDR3 length equals 17 residues. The CDR3 sequence: CASSQDLGLPSTDTQYF. The CDR3 DNA sequence: TGTGCCAGCAGCCAAGATCTGGGACTACCGAGCACAGATACGCAGTATTTT.

This clonotype was recorded at least ten times. The chain employs TRBV2 and TRBJ1-6; 7 bases agree with TRBD1. This CDR3 comprises 13 residues. Looked up from germline, CDR1 is SNHLY and CDR2 is FYNNEI. With 11 bases clipped from V and 6 bases from J, the junction kept 7 bases outside the gene matches. The CDR3 sequence: CAADTGVNSPLHF. CDR3 bases: TGTGCCGCGGACACAGGGGTTAATTCACCCCTCCACTTT. Combining the CDR3 with reference TRBV2 and TRBJ1-6 gives the whole variable domain EPEVTQTPSHQVTQMGQEVILRCVPISNHLYFYWYRQILGQKVEFLVSFYNNEISEKSEIFDDQFSVERPDGSNFTLKIRSTKLEDSAMYFCAADTGVNSPLHFGNGTRLTVT.

The genes are TRBV30 and TRBJ1-1, with D tentatively TRBD1 (5 bases). The CDR3 runs to 14 residues. V shed 2 bases and J shed 2 bases, with 12 bases lying between them. Germline assignment: CDR1 GTSNPN and CDR2 SVGIG (reference sequence). The CDR3 bases are TGTGCCTGGAGTTCATGGGGGTCCAACACTGAAGCTTTCTTT. Translation: CAWSSWGSNTEAFF. The variable domain in full, completed from reference TRBV30 and TRBJ1-1, reads SQTIHQWPATLVQPVGSPLSLECTVEGTSNPNLYWYRQAAGRGLQLLFYSVGIGQISSEVPQNLSASRPQDRQFILSSKKLLLSDSGFYLCAWSSWGSNTEAFFGQGTRLTVV.

The chain carries TRBV6-5 and TRBJ2-3; the D gene could be TRBD1 or TRBD2 (5 bases each). Trimming removed 2 bases from V and 2 bases from J, with 14 bases in between. The V gene's germline CDR1 is MNHEY and CDR2 SVGAGI. The CDR3 has 16 residues. CDR3 sequence: CASSYTPHGTTDTQYF. CDR3 coding DNA: TGTGCCAGCAGTTACACTCCTCACGGGACCACAGATACGCAGTATTTT.

This clonotype was found a few times. The chain combines TRBV19 with TRBJ2-2, with 7 bases fitting TRBD1. V trimming: 5 bases; J trimming: 1 base; junction bases outside the gene matches: 1. Germline lookup yields CDR1 LNHDA and CDR2 SQIVND (reference sequence). CDR3 length: 14 amino acids. CDR3 nucleotide sequence: TGTGCCAGTAGTTGGGACAGGAACACCGGGGAGCTGTTTTTT. This translates into CASSWDRNTGELFF.

This clonotype was counted at least ten times. This sequence joins TRBV4-3 and TRBJ2-7; TRBD2 is a possible D gene (6 bases). Germline V gene lookup returns CDR1 LGHNA and CDR2 YSLEER. Trimming stripped 4 bases from V and 1 base from J, with 14 bases between. The CDR3 loop spans 15 amino acids. Here the CDR3 DNA reads TGCGCCAGCAGCCCCAGTCTAGCGTTATCCTACGAGCAGTACTTC. This encodes CASSPSLALSYEQYF.

J is TRBJ2-2 and V is TRBV7-2; D could derive from TRBD1 or TRBD2 (6 bases each). This CDR3 comprises 16 residues. The germline V gene encodes CDR1 SGHTA and CDR2 FQGNSA. Trimming removed 3 bases from V and 5 bases from J, with 16 bases in between. The CDR3 here is CASSFWGRGETGELFF. CDR3 DNA sequence: TGTGCCAGCAGCTTTTGGGGGCGCGGGGAAACCGGGGAGCTGTTTTTT.

This clonotype was counted between two and nine times. The V gene is TRBV12-3 or TRBV12-4, the J gene TRBJ2-7, with D perhaps matching TRBD1 (5 bases). Trimming pared 2 bases from V and 2 bases from J, leaving 13 bases between. The CDR3 totals 15 residues. The DNA for the CDR3 is TGTGCCAGCAGTTTAAAATGGGGCAGGGCCTACGAGCAGTACTTC. Its translation: CASSLKWGRAYEQYF.

The chain employs TRBV7-2 and TRBJ1-1; D is uncertain. The CDR3 consists of 17 residues. CDR1 SGHTA and CDR2 FQGNSA come from the germline V gene. Trimming pared 3 bases from V and 1 base from J, leaving 18 bases between. Here the CDR3 DNA reads TGTGCCAGCAGCTTTGATGAGGTCCAACTATCGAACACTGAAGCTTTCTTT. Translated, it gives CASSFDEVQLSNTEAFF.

The chain's CDR3 is CASSSPRSGRYQETQYF. CDR3 in DNA: TGTGCCAGCAGCTCCCCCCGGAGCGGGAGGTACCAAGAGACCCAGTACTTC. The chain employs TRBV5-6 and TRBJ2-5; 9 bases map to TRBD2. Germline CDR1 reads SGHDT; CDR2 reads YYEEEE. The CDR3 consists of 17 residues. Trimming cost V 3 bases and J 0 bases; bases outside gene matches: 9.

This clonotype showed up many times. The chain combines TRBV3-1 with TRBJ1-2; TRBD1 matches 10 bases. This CDR3 contains 13 residues. Germline V lookup: CDR1 LGHDT, CDR2 YNNKEL (reference sequence). V lost 4 bases and J lost 4; bases outside the gene matches: 0. The CDR3 region is CASSRDRGYGYTF. As DNA, the CDR3 is TGTGCCAGCAGCCGGGACAGGGGCTATGGCTACACCTTC.

In this sample, this clonotype turned up a few times. The genes are TRBV5-4 and TRBJ1-3; D perhaps matches TRBD1 (6 bases). Germline V lookup: CDR1 SGHNT, CDR2 YYREEE (reference sequence). Trimming shortened V by 4 bases and J by 4 bases, and 15 bases separated the two germline ends. The CDR3 loop spans 15 amino acids. The CDR3 is CASSPTGSDGNTIYF. CDR3 bases: TGTGCCAGCAGCCCAACAGGGTCGGACGGAAACACCATATATTTT.

This clonotype was observed once. The rearrangement links TRBV14 to TRBJ1-2; D is perhaps TRBD1 (6 bases). Germline-derived CDR1 and CDR2 are SGHDN and FVKESK. V was shortened by 1 base and J by 5 bases, with 8 bases between the two germline ends. This CDR3 spans 13 amino acids. The CDR3 sequence is CASSQVGGYGYTF. CDR3 nucleotide sequence: TGTGCCAGCAGCCAAGTAGGGGGATATGGCTACACCTTC.

By its share, this clonotype is medium-sized (0.01 to 0.1%). The chain couples TRBV6-4 to TRBJ2-1; 9 bases match TRBD1. From germline, CDR1 is MRHNA and CDR2 SNTAGT. This CDR3 is built from 14 residues. Trimming at V came to 0 bases and at J to 6 bases, leaving 0 bases not matched to a gene. The CDR3 sequence is CASSDSTGGNEQFF. CDR3 sequence (DNA): TGTGCCAGCAGTGACTCGACAGGGGGCAATGAGCAGTTCTTC.

This clonotype was seen at least ten times. The chain joins TRBV7-3 to TRBJ2-2; possibly TRBD1 or TRBD2 for D (5 bases each). The CDR3 totals 14 residues. V was pared by 7 bases and J by 3 bases, with 12 bases between. The germline CDR1 and CDR2 sequences are SGHTA and FQGTGA. CDR3 sequence (DNA): TGTGCCAGCACCCCGGGACGATACACCGGGGAGCTGTTTTTT. This gives the protein CASTPGRYTGELFF.

The V gene is TRBV2, the J gene TRBJ2-7; D possibly matches TRBD1 or TRBD2 (5 bases each). CDR1 is SNHLY and CDR2 is FYNNEI in the germline V gene. The ends were cut back, 4 bases at V and 1 base at J, with 14 bases in the middle. CDR3 length: 15 amino acids. The CDR3 region has the DNA TGTGCCAGCAGTGGCAATCGTGGGGGTTCCTACGAGCAGTACTTC. Protein product: CASSGNRGGSYEQYF.

The chain employs TRBV20-1 and TRBJ1-2; tentatively, D is TRBD1 (6 bases). Trimming pared 2 bases from V and 8 bases from J, leaving 18 bases between. This CDR3 has 14 residues. CDR1 DFQATT and CDR2 SNEGSKA come from the germline V gene (reference sequence). The CDR3 loop reads CSARPIEGQRGYTF. The CDR3 DNA follows: TGCAGTGCTAGACCGATAGAGGGACAAAGGGGCTACACCTTC.

The table lists this clonotype with many counts. The chain employs TRBV18 and TRBJ2-7; 8 nucleotides line up with TRBD1. The CDR3 is 14 residues long. V was clipped by 6 bases and J by 4 bases; unmatched bases: 8. The germline V gene has CDR1 KGHSH and CDR2 LQKENI. The CDR3: CASSLPGGGYEQYF. The CDR3 DNA reads as TGTGCCAGCTCGCTTCCAGGGGGCGGTTACGAGCAGTACTTC.